This T cell receptor beta chain was recorded in a study of radiotherapy plus CTLA-4 blockade in lung cancer. V lost 7 bases to trimming and J lost 0 bases, with 13 bases between them. This CDR3 has 15 residues. CDR1 is LNHDA, CDR2 SQIVND, per germline (reference sequence). Repertoires were generated with immunoSEQ multiplex PCR, while TCRdb's copy carries only in-frame clones and drops some. The sample includes roughly 92,000 clones, approximately 83% of them seen just once. The sample here was peripheral blood, taken from a patient treated with radiotherapy plus ipilimumab. This chain links TRBV19 with TRBJ2-1; perhaps TRBD2 as D (5 bases). The receptor comes from a human donor with non-small cell lung cancer who had a partial response to radiotherapy plus ipilimumab. CDR3 DNA sequence: TGTGCCAGTACCTCAGACCGGGGCTCCTACAATGAGCAGTTCTTC. This translates into CASTSDRGSYNEQFF.